Each of the 17 T cell receptor beta chains below was sequenced from the same sample in a study of cytomegalovirus exposure and HLA in healthy donors. PCR was performed using 60 Vbeta and 13 Jbeta primers. The protocol was immunoSEQ multiplex PCR, while the TCRdb copy is restricted to in-frame clones and leaves out a portion. Seen here are roughly 100,000 clones, 82% observed once, and the top ten hold 3.8%. Input material: PBMCs. Receptors originate from a man in his forties or fifties in good health and CMV-seronegative.

This clone was picked up a small number of times. The chain has TRBV10-1 and TRBJ2-7; 8 bases map to TRBD2. The trim removed 3 bases at V and 5 bases at J, leaving 6 bases unmatched. This CDR3 comprises 14 residues. Germline V gene lookup returns CDR1 WNHNN and CDR2 SYGVQD (reference sequence). The DNA of the CDR3 is TGCGCCAGCAGTGAAAGCGGGAGTCAAGACGAGCAGTACTTC. Protein: CASSESGSQDEQYF.

The CDR3 reads CASSAIGGTGAYEQYF. The CDR3, as DNA: TGTGCCAGCAGTGCAATTGGGGGGACTGGGGCCTACGAGCAGTACTTC. V is TRBV6-1 and J is TRBJ2-7, with a tentative D call TRBD2 (6 bases). This CDR3 comprises 16 residues. Germline-derived CDR1 and CDR2 are MNHNS and SASEGT. V was shortened by 4 bases and J by 2 bases, with 18 bases between the two germline ends.

This chain links TRBV7-2 with TRBJ2-2, with D possibly matching TRBD2 (5 bases). This CDR3 contains 13 residues. The V end lost 11 bases, the J end lost 5 bases, and 15 bases lay between the germline ends. Germline CDR1 SGHTA, CDR2 FQGNSA. The CDR3 spells CAGSATGTGELFF. DNA of the CDR3: TGTGCCGGATCAGCTACGGGGACCGGGGAGCTGTTTTTT.

The rearrangement links TRBV29-1 to TRBJ2-3; the match to TRBD2 covers 7 bases. This CDR3 has 15 residues. Germline V gene data show CDR1 as SQVTM and CDR2 as ANQGSEA. Unmatched junction bases numbered 9, after V lost 2 bases and J lost 4 bases. The CDR3 loop reads CSVEREGRVSDTQYF. For the CDR3, the DNA is TGCAGCGTTGAAAGGGAGGGGCGCGTATCAGATACGCAGTATTTT.

The chain is built from TRBV2 and TRBJ2-7; the D gene is possibly TRBD1 (6 bases). The CDR3 spans 15 residues. Germline V gene lookup returns CDR1 SNHLY and CDR2 FYNNEI. The ends were cut back, 5 bases at V and 1 base at J, with 15 bases in the middle. The CDR3 sequence: CASSRKTGLSYEQYF. As DNA, the CDR3 is TGTGCCAGCAGTCGGAAAACAGGGTTGTCCTACGAGCAGTACTTC.

The chain has TRBV9 and TRBJ2-5; D may be TRBD1 (5 bases). The J call is uncertain, as TRBJ2-7 better fits the DNA end. Germline CDR1 is SGDLS and CDR2 is YYNGEE. The CDR3 runs to 14 residues. The CDR3 DNA is TGTGCCAGCAGCGTCGACAGCTCCCCTCTCGAGCAGTACTTC. Amino acid sequence: CASSVDSSPLEQYF.

The rearrangement uses TRBV5-1 and TRBJ2-5; TRBD1 matches at 9 bases. V dropped 0 bases and J dropped 5; count of bases not matched to a gene: 5. The germline V gene encodes CDR1 SGHRS and CDR2 YFSETQ. This CDR3 is 15 amino acids long. The CDR3 protein is CASSLARGQGETQYF. The CDR3 DNA reads TGCGCCAGCAGCTTGGCGAGGGGACAGGGTGAGACCCAGTACTTC.

The DNA of the CDR3 is TGTGCCAGCAGTTATAGGGGGACCCATCTCAATAGCAATCAGCCCCAGCATTTT. It is translated as CASSYRGTHLNSNQPQHF. V gene TRBV2 combines with J gene TRBJ1-5, with a possible D match to TRBD1 (6 bases). CDR1 and CDR2 from the germline V gene are SNHLY and FYNNEI. The CDR3 covers 18 residues. With 5 bases removed from V and 0 bases from J, the gap between germline ends came to 20 bases.

This rearrangement joins TRBV5-6 to TRBJ1-5, with D perhaps TRBD1 (6 bases). V lost 1 base and J lost 7, with 12 bases in between. Looked up from germline, CDR1 is SGHDT and CDR2 is YYEEEE. The CDR3 sequence is 14 residues long. The CDR3 coding sequence is TGTGCCAGCAGCTTGTCAGGGGTTCAGCAGCCCCAGCATTTT. It translates to CASSLSGVQQPQHF.

This chain links TRBV5-4 with TRBJ2-7; tentatively, D is TRBD1 (6 bases). Germline lookup yields CDR1 SGHNT and CDR2 YYREEE (reference sequence). CDR3 length: 15 residues. V lost 4 bases to trimming and J lost 3 bases, with 17 bases between them. CDR3 in DNA: TGTGCCAGCAGCCCACAAGGGGGAGCTGACTACGAGCAGTACTTC. This sequence encodes CASSPQGGADYEQYF.

This clone was counted only a few times. V gene TRBV5-4 combines with J gene TRBJ2-7; 7 bases fit TRBD1. The J segment lost 4 bases and the V segment lost 0 bases, leaving 7 bases of the junction unmatched. CDR3 size: 15 residues. CDR1 is SGHNT and CDR2 is YYREEE in the germline V gene (reference sequence). The chain's CDR3 is CASSLGAGGRYEQYF. In DNA, the CDR3 is TGTGCCAGCAGCTTGGGTGCAGGGGGAAGGTACGAGCAGTACTTC.

V usage is TRBV5-4 and J usage is TRBJ2-5; TRBD2 agrees at 10 bases. CDR1 is SGHNT, CDR2 YYREEE, per germline (reference sequence). The CDR3 extends over 15 amino acids. The V and J ends lost 4 bases and 3 bases, in that order; junction bases with no gene match: 6. DNA of the CDR3: TGTGCCAGCAGCCCCGGAGGACTAGCGGAAGAGACCCAGTACTTC. Residues: CASSPGGLAEETQYF.

For the CDR3, the DNA is TGTGCCAGCTCACCACCACAGGGGCAGGGGCAAAAACTGTTTTTT. Amino acids: CASSPPQGQGQKLFF. The genes are TRBV18 and TRBJ1-4, with 7 bases that match TRBD1. Germline trimming cut 0 bases from V and 9 bases from J; bases unmatched to any gene: 7. CDR3 length: 15 amino acids. Germline-derived CDR1 and CDR2 are KGHSH and LQKENI. The full variable domain, rest sourced from reference TRBV18 and TRBJ1-4, is NAGVMQNPRHLVRRRGQEARLRCSPMKGHSHVYWYRQLPEEGLKFMVYLQKENIIDESGMPKERFSAEFPKEGPSILRIQQVVRGDSAAYFCASSPPQGQGQKLFFGSGTQLSVL.

The CDR3 DNA reads as TGTGCCAGCAGTTTATCGTTGACAAGGGGGCAGCCCCAGCATTTT. Residues: CASSLSLTRGQPQHF. The chain joins TRBV27 to TRBJ1-5, with a possible D match to TRBD1 (6 bases). V was clipped by 0 bases and J by 7 bases, with 13 bases between them. This CDR3 is 15 amino acids long. Germline V gene sequence: CDR1 MNHEY, CDR2 SMNVEV (reference sequence).

The V gene is TRBV9, the J gene TRBJ2-3; tentatively, D is TRBD2 (7 bases). Looked up from germline, CDR1 is SGDLS and CDR2 is YYNGEE. With 0 bases removed from V and 0 bases from J, the gap between germline ends came to 23 bases. The CDR3 sequence is 20 residues long. The CDR3 DNA reads TGTGCCAGCAGCGTAGGACCCACCAGGGGTAGCGGGTCTAGCACAGATACGCAGTATTTT. Encoded protein: CASSVGPTRGSGSSTDTQYF. Looking up the rest from reference TRBV9 and TRBJ2-3 gives the full variable domain: DSGVTQTPKHLITATGQRVTLRCSPRSGDLSVYWYQQSLDQGLQFLIQYYNGEERAKGNILERFSAQQFPDLHSELNLSSLELGDSALYFCASSVGPTRGSGSSTDTQYFGPGTRLTVL.

This sequence joins TRBV27 and TRBJ2-5; 8 bases fit TRBD1. The V gene's germline CDR1 is MNHEY and CDR2 SMNVEV (reference sequence). The CDR3 has 15 residues. V shed 6 bases, J shed 4 bases, and the junction held 10 bases outside the gene matches. The CDR3 coding sequence is TGTGCCAGCAGCCGCCGCGGACAGGGAGGAGAGACCCAGTACTTC. It yields the protein CASSRRGQGGETQYF.

V is TRBV5-1 and J is TRBJ2-5; D might be TRBD1 (5 bases). Germline V gives CDR1 SGHRS, CDR2 YFSETQ. The CDR3 loop spans 15 amino acids. Trimming removed 2 bases from V and 1 base from J, with 12 bases in between. The CDR3 here is CASSLRGVSQETQYF. CDR3 in DNA: TGCGCCAGCAGCTTAAGGGGTGTGAGCCAAGAGACCCAGTACTTC.